The clone carrying this T cell receptor beta chain was observed a handful of times. Making TCR cDNA involved 5'RACE template switching, which added UMIs and a universal primer site. TCRdb used MiXCR to reprocess the 5' RACE reads, holding one entry per CDR3 protein. Here the sample spans around 340,000 distinct CDR3 sequences, approximately 12% being singletons. This sample was included in a study of T cells after yellow fever vaccination. CDR1 and CDR2 from the germline V gene are MNHEY and SMNVEV (reference sequence). The CDR3 extends over 16 amino acids. V lost 5 bases, J lost 5 bases, and 7 bases stayed unmatched.

The sequenced sample was CD4+ T cells sorted from PBMCs, obtained 15 days after the yellow fever booster vaccination. The TCR was taken from a man aged 18 to 29 who received the YFV17D yellow fever vaccine. The chain employs TRBV27 and TRBJ2-2; the match to TRBD1 covers 11 bases. CDR3 protein: CASSIGTGGRTGELFF. CDR3 bases: TGTGCCAGCAGTATCGGGACAGGGGGAAGGACCGGGGAGCTGTTTTTT.